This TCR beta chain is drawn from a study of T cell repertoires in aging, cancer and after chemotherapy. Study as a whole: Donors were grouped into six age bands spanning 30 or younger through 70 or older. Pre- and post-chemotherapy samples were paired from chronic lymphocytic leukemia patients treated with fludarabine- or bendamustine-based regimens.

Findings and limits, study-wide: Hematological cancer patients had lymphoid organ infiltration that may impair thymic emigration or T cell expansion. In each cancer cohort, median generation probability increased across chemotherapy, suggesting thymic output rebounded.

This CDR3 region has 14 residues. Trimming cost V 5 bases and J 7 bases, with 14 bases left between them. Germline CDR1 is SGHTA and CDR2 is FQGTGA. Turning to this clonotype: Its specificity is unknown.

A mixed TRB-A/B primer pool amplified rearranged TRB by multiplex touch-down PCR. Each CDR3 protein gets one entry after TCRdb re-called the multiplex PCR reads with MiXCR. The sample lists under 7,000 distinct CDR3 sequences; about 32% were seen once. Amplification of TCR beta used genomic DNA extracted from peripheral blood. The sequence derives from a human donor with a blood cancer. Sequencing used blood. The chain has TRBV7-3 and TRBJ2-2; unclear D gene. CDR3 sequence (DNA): TGTGCCAGCAGCCTCGGGCTCCCCGGCGGGGAGCTGTTTTTT. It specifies CASSLGLPGGELFF.